Listed below are T cell receptor beta chains from one sample, sequenced in a study of blood T cell repertoires in COVID-19. Sequenced by immunoSEQ multiplex PCR; TCRdb stores in-frame clones only, minus some. The sample has 250,000 or so clones, about 80% seen once. The material sequenced was PBMCs or T cells enriched from blood (not recorded which). The receptors come from a middle-aged man who had recovered from COVID-19. Each CDR3 is given with its conserved first and last residue. D genes are given only for firm matches. Clone sizes are given selectively: once, few, many, or a class where the clone is expanded.

v_call: TRBV6-1
j_call: TRBJ2-5
d_call: TRBD2
clone_size: -
cdr3_aa: CASSDGGEETQYF
cdr3_nt: TGTGCCAGCAGTGACGGGGGGGAAGAGACCCAGTACTTC

v_call: TRBV12-5
j_call: TRBJ2-1
d_call: TRBD1
clone_size: once
cdr3_aa: CASGFPGTGFYNEQFF
cdr3_nt: TGTGCTAGTGGTTTCCCCGGGACAGGCTTTTACAATGAGCAGTTCTTC

v_call: TRBV19
j_call: TRBJ1-2
d_call: -
clone_size: few
cdr3_aa: CASSPREAGGYTF
cdr3_nt: TGTGCCAGTAGCCCGAGGGAGGCCGGGGGCTACACCTTC

v_call: TRBV19
j_call: TRBJ1-5
d_call: -
clone_size: once
cdr3_aa: CASNEGLSSNQPQHF
cdr3_nt: TGTGCCAGTAATGAGGGCCTTTCTAGCAATCAGCCCCAGCATTTT

v_call: TRBV7-3
j_call: TRBJ2-5
d_call: TRBD2
clone_size: -
cdr3_aa: CASSAAPRIAGTQETQYF
cdr3_nt: TGTGCCAGCAGCGCCGCCCCCCGAATAGCGGGTACCCAAGAGACCCAGTACTTC

v_call: TRBV5-6
j_call: TRBJ2-1
d_call: -
clone_size: -
cdr3_aa: CASSSHLEVGSYNEQFF
cdr3_nt: TGTGCCAGCAGCTCGCACCTTGAAGTCGGCTCCTACAATGAGCAGTTCTTC

v_call: TRBV4-3
j_call: TRBJ2-1
d_call: TRBD2
clone_size: -
cdr3_aa: CASSQTGLAEGNNEQFF
cdr3_nt: TGCGCCAGCAGCCAGACGGGACTAGCGGAGGGGAACAATGAGCAGTTCTTC

v_call: TRBV3-1/TRBV3-2
j_call: TRBJ2-3
d_call: -
clone_size: -
cdr3_aa: CASSQGSGDTQYF
cdr3_nt: TGTGCCAGCAGCCAAGGATCCGGAGATACGCAGTATTTT

v_call: TRBV27
j_call: TRBJ1-6
d_call: -
clone_size: -
cdr3_aa: CASSPGTASRALHF
cdr3_nt: TGTGCCAGCAGTCCCGGGACTGCTTCACGGGCCCTCCACTTT

v_call: TRBV9
j_call: TRBJ2-7
d_call: TRBD2
clone_size: -
cdr3_aa: CASSVGWSSVAGAGEEQYF
cdr3_nt: TGTGCCAGCAGCGTAGGATGGTCAAGTGTAGCGGGGGCCGGGGAAGAGCAGTACTTC

v_call: TRBV11-2
j_call: TRBJ1-2
d_call: TRBD1
clone_size: -
cdr3_aa: CASSLATGLGGYTF
cdr3_nt: TGTGCCAGCAGCTTAGCGACAGGGTTAGGCGGCTACACCTTC

v_call: TRBV7-9
j_call: TRBJ2-3
d_call: TRBD2
clone_size: -
cdr3_aa: CASSELAGGTDTQYF
cdr3_nt: TGTGCCAGCAGCGAACTAGCGGGAGGCACAGATACGCAGTATTTT

v_call: TRBV6-2/TRBV6-3
j_call: TRBJ2-5
d_call: TRBD2
clone_size: once
cdr3_aa: CASSRVAGGYQETQYF
cdr3_nt: TGTGCCAGCAGTCGAGTAGCGGGAGGGTATCAGGAGACCCAGTACTTC

v_call: TRBV9
j_call: TRBJ2-1
d_call: TRBD2
clone_size: -
cdr3_aa: CASSVDPSSGVYNEQFF
cdr3_nt: TGTGCCAGCAGCGTAGATCCCTCTAGCGGAGTCTACAATGAGCAGTTCTTC

v_call: TRBV6-2/TRBV6-3
j_call: TRBJ2-5
d_call: TRBD2
clone_size: -
cdr3_aa: CASSSHLAGGETQYF
cdr3_nt: TGTGCCAGCAGTTCCCATTTAGCGGGAGGGGAGACCCAGTACTTC

v_call: TRBV5-1
j_call: TRBJ2-3
d_call: TRBD2
clone_size: -
cdr3_aa: CASSLQRGGADTQYF
cdr3_nt: TGCGCCAGCAGCCTCCAGCGGGGAGGTGCAGATACGCAGTATTTT

v_call: TRBV2
j_call: TRBJ2-5
d_call: TRBD1
clone_size: -
cdr3_aa: CASSVQGAEQETQYF
cdr3_nt: TGTGCCAGCAGCGTACAGGGGGCAGAGCAAGAGACCCAGTACTTC

v_call: TRBV18
j_call: TRBJ1-1
d_call: TRBD1
clone_size: -
cdr3_aa: CASSPPFQDRGRGTEAFF
cdr3_nt: TGTGCCAGCTCACCACCGTTCCAGGACAGGGGGCGAGGGACTGAAGCTTTCTTT

v_call: TRBV21-1
j_call: TRBJ2-5
d_call: -
clone_size: -
cdr3_aa: CASSKVPTEQETQYF
cdr3_nt: TGTGCCAGCAGCAAAGTCCCGACTGAGCAAGAGACCCAGTACTTC

v_call: TRBV12-3/TRBV12-4
j_call: TRBJ1-5
d_call: -
clone_size: -
cdr3_aa: CASSQQGPQHF
cdr3_nt: TGTGCCAGCAGTCAGCAGGGGCCCCAGCATTTT

v_call: TRBV15
j_call: TRBJ2-3
d_call: TRBD1
clone_size: -
cdr3_aa: CATSRGDRGRTDTQYF
cdr3_nt: TGTGCCACCAGCAGAGGGGACAGGGGGCGCACAGATACGCAGTATTTT

v_call: TRBV5-1
j_call: TRBJ2-7
d_call: TRBD2
clone_size: -
cdr3_aa: CASAPGGRIIYEQYF
cdr3_nt: TGCGCCAGCGCGCCCGGCGGGAGAATAATCTACGAGCAGTACTTC